Sequencing of this T cell receptor beta chain was carried out in a study of blood T cell repertoires in COVID-19 (dated by TCRdb to the early 2020s). Looking at the study overall: Samples covering the acute and convalescent phases of COVID-19 were provided by collaborators in the United States, Italy and Spain. The samples were drawn from two sources: the first 160 participants of the ongoing ImmuneRACE study, and fewer than 1,500 subjects contributed by 6 global collaborators. A de-identified subject ID, COVID-19 status, age in years and sex were almost always included in the sample metadata. Where available, HLA class I and class II types were obtained from metadata supplied by the sample provider rather than from assay-based typing. The repertoires were released in a freely available public database meant as a resource for research on the immune response to SARS-CoV-2. The prospective study material was composed of cDNA or gDNA derived from T cells, B-cell-depleted T cells, or PBMCs. Deeply sampled blood TCRbeta repertoires from subjects exposed to, actively infected with, or recovered from COVID-19 were included in the dataset.

In the prospective study, participants were roughly 18 to 90 years old, resided in about two dozen geographic areas of the United States, and were enrolled through a virtual design. In the prospective study, participants were assigned to cohorts based on the clinical history participants reported in a screening survey and a study questionnaire. Recovered participants in ImmuneRACE Cohort 3 were defined as having two consecutive negative NP/OP PCR tests, clearance from a healthcare professional, or resolution of symptoms. Each participant in the prospective study had whole blood, serum and a nasopharyngeal or oropharyngeal swab collected by mobile phlebotomists. Prospective study participants could optionally give additional blood draws and questionnaires over an approximately two-month period. Before DNA extraction, prospective study blood samples were shipped either frozen or at room temperature.

A word on this clone: What this receptor recognizes is not known. No base quality information exists; no much larger clone differs at one position.

TCRbeta CDR3 regions were amplified from genomic DNA using the immunoSEQ Assay, a bias-controlled multiplex PCR. The paper's data handling went like this. Within the assay, amplification of reference gene primers was used to estimate how many nucleated cells each sample contained. Sequence reads were collapsed and filtered to measure the absolute abundance of every unique TCRbeta CDR3 rearrangement. For each sample, productive Simpson clonality was calculated by taking the square root of Simpson's diversity index across productive rearrangements. The source is immuneACCESS, and TCRdb retained only in-frame sequences with V and J called. Part of the clones is not carried over; for the studies checked, unresolved V genes explain less than half of this, and the remainder is unexplained. The DNA gave D and trimming, while V, J and clone size come from that table. Counted in this sample were around 290,000 clones; roughly nine tenths of them appeared once. Together, the top ten hold less than 2% of the sample.

Reading the germline V gene gives CDR1 SGHVS and CDR2 FQNEAQ. Measured from the cysteine to the phenylalanine, the CDR3 is 16 residues long. Only CDR3 DNA is held: 48 bases, read in frame from base 1. Trimming removed 1 base from V and 5 bases from J; the gene matches leave 9 bases unexplained. Overall results and qualifications from the work: The amount of clinical and demographic metadata varied by source and participant and was provided uncurated.

The source material was PBMCs or T cells enriched from blood (not recorded which). The rearranged segments are TRBV7-8 and TRBJ2-7; TRBD1 fits 9 bases in the junction. The origin of this receptor is a woman aged 40 to 55 who had recovered from COVID-19. In nucleotide form, the sequence is TGTGCCAGCAGCTTAGTGCTGGGACAGGGCCTCAACGAGCAGTACTTC. Translated, this is CASSLVLGQGLNEQYF.